The clone carrying this T cell receptor beta chain has a handful of counts. Its antigen is not identified. CDR3 length: 15 residues. Losses at the gene ends were 5 bases for V and 6 bases for J; bases not matched to a gene: 14. Germline CDR1 and CDR2: SGHKS and YYEKEE (reference sequence). In building TCR beta libraries, iRepertoire HTBI primers were used together with Arm-PCR of CDR3 regions. One entry per CDR3 protein, called by TCRdb with MiXCR from the multiplex PCR reads. This repertoire shows a few hundred thousand distinct CDR3 sequences, roughly 24% found once; its top ten account for approximately 28%. The sample is drawn from a study of regulatory T cells in long-lasting Graves disease. Study-level background: The definition of persistent Graves' disease was over 5 years of antithyroid drugs with positive TSH receptor antibodies. The study, taken as a whole, reports: Patients with persistent disease showed a bias toward TRBV28, TRBJ1-2 and TRBJ2-5.

The time point is: persistent/refractory GD, antithyroid drugs over 5 years with positive TRAb. Construction of the TCR library relied on RNA isolated from PBMCs. The source of this sequence is a middle-aged woman with Graves disease. The chain recombines TRBV5-5 with TRBJ2-7; 7 bases match TRBD1. The sequencing here drew on peripheral blood mononuclear cells (PBMCs), taken when the disease was refractory, from a patient treated with antithyroid drugs. CDR3 in DNA: TGTGCCAGCAGAATCCGGGACAGAGGTTCCGGCGAGCAGTACTTC. It is translated as CASRIRDRGSGEQYF.